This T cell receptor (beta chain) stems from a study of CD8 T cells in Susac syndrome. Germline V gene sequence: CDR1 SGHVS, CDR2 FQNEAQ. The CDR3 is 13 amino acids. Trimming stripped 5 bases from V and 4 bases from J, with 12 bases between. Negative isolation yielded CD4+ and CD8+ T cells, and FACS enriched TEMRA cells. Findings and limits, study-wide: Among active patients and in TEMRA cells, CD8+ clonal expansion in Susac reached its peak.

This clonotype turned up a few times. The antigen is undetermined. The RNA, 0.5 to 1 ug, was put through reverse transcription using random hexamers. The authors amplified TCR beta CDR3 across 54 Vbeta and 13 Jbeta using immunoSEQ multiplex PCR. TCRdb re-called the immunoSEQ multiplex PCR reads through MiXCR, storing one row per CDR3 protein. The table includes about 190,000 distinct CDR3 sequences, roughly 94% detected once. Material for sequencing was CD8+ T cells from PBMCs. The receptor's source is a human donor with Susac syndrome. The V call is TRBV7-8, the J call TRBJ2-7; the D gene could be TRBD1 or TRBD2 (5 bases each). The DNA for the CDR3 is TGTGCCAGCAGCCTCGGGACCTTATACGAGCAGTACTTC. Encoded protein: CASSLGTLYEQYF.